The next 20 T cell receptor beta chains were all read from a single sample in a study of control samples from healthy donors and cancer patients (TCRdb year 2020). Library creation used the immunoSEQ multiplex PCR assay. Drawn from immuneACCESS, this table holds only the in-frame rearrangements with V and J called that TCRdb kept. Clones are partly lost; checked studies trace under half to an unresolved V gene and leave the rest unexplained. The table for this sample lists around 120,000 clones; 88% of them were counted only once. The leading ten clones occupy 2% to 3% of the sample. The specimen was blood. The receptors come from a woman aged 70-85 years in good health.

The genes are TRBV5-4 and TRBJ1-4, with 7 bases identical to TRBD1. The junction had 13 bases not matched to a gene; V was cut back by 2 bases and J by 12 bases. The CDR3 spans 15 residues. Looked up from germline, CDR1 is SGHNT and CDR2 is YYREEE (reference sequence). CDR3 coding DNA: TGTGCCAGCAGCTTCGGGACAGCCCGGGGAGGGGAACTGTTTTTT. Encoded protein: CASSFGTARGGELFF.

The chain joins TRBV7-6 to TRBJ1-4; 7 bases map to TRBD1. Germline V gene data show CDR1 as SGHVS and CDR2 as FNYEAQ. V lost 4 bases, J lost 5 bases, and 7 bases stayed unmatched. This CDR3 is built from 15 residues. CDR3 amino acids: CASSSRQGGNEKLFF. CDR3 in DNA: TGTGCCAGCAGCTCAAGACAGGGTGGGAATGAAAAACTGTTTTTT.

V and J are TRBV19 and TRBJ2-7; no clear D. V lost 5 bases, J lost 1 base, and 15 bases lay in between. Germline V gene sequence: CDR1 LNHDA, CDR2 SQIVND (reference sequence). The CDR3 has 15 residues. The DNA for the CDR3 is TGTGCCAGTAGTTTGGCGGCGTTAGAGTCCTACGAGCAGTACTTC. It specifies CASSLAALESYEQYF.

The CDR3 protein is CSARQGGGYTF. CDR3 DNA: TGCAGTGCTAGACAGGGTGGTGGCTACACCTTC. This chain links TRBV20-1 with TRBJ1-2, with a possible D match to TRBD1 (5 bases). V shed 2 bases and J shed 7 bases, with 8 bases lying between them. This CDR3 comprises 11 residues. Looked up from germline, CDR1 is DFQATT and CDR2 is SNEGSKA (reference sequence).

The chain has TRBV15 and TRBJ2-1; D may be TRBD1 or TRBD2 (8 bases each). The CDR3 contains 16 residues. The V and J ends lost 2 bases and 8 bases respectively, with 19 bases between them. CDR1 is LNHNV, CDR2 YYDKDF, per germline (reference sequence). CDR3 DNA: TGTGCCACCAGCAGACCAAGGACAGGGACTAGGGATGAGCAGTTCTTC. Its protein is CATSRPRTGTRDEQFF.

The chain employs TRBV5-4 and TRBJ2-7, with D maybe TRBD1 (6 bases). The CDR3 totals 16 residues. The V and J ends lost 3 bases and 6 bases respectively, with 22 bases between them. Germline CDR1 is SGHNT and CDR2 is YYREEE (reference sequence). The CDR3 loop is CASSSEPTGPGGEQYF. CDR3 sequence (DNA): TGTGCCAGCAGCTCGGAGCCCACAGGGCCGGGCGGCGAGCAGTACTTC.

In nucleotides, the CDR3 is TGTGCCAGCAGTCCCGCAGGGACAGGGCCCGACGATGAGCAGTTCTTC. Residues: CASSPAGTGPDDEQFF. The V gene is TRBV25-1, the J gene TRBJ2-1; 9 bases agree with TRBD1. V lost 5 bases and J lost 8; bases outside the gene matches: 13. Per the germline V gene, CDR1 is MGHDK and CDR2 is SYGVNS. The CDR3 consists of 16 residues.

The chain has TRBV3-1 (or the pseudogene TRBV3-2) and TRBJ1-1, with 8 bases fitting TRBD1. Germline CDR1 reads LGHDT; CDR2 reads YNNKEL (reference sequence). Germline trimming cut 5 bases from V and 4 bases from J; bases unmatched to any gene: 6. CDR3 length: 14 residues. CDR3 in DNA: TGTGCCAGCAGCGACAGGGGACGGATCACTGAAGCTTTCTTT. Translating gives CASSDRGRITEAFF.

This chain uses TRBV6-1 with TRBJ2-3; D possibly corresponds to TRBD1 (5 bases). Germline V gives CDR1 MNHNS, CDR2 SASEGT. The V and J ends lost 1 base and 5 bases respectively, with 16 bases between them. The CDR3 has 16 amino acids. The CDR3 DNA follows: TGTGCCAGCAGTGAAGGGGCAGTTGGGGCAGGAGATACGCAGTATTTT. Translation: CASSEGAVGAGDTQYF.

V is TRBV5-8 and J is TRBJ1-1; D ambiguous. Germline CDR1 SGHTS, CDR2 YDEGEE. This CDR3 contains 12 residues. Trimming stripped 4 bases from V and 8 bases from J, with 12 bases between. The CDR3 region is CASSLSLWEAFF. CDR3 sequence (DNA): TGTGCCAGCAGCCTCTCCCTGTGGGAAGCTTTCTTT.

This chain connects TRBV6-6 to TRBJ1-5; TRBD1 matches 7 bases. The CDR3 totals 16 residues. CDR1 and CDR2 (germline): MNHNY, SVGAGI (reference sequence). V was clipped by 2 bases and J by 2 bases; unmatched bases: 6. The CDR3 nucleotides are TGTGCCAGCAGTTACCTAGCCGGGACAGGCAATCAGCCCCAGCATTTT. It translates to CASSYLAGTGNQPQHF.

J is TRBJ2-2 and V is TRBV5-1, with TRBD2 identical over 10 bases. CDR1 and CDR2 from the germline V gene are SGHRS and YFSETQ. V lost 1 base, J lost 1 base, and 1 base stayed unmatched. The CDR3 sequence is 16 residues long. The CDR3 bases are TGCGCCAGCAGCTTGACTAGCGGGGTGAACACCGGGGAGCTGTTTTTT. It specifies CASSLTSGVNTGELFF.

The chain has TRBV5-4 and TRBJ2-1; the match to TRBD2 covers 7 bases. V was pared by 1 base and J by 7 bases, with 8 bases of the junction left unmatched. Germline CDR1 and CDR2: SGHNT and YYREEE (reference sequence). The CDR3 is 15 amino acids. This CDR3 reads CASSLYQRGLNEQFF. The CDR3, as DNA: TGTGCCAGCAGCTTGTATCAGCGGGGCCTAAATGAGCAGTTCTTC. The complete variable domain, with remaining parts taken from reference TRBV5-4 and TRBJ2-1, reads ETGVTQSPTHLIKTRGQQVTLRCSSQSGHNTVSWYQQALGQGPQFIFQYYREEENGRGNFPPRFSGLQFPNYSSELNVNALELDDSALYLCASSLYQRGLNEQFFGPGTRLTVL.

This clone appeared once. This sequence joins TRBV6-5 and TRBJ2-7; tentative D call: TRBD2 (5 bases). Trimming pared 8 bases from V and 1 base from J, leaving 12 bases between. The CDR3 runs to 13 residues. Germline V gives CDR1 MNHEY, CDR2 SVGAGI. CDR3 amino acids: CASGRDWSYEQYF. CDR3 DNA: TGTGCCAGCGGCCGGGATTGGTCCTACGAGCAGTACTTC.

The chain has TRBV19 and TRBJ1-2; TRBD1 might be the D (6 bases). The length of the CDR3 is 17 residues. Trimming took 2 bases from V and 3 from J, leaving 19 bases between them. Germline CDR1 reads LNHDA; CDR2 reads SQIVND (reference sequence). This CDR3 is CASSIRVGGFDDYGYTF. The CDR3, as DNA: TGTGCCAGTAGTATACGTGTAGGGGGGTTCGACGACTATGGCTACACCTTC.

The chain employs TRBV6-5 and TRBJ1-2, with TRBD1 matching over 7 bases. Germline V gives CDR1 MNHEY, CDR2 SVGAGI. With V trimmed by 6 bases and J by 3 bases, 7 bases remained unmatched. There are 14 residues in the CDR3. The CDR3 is CASRLRDRYYGYTF. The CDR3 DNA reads TGTGCCAGCAGGTTGCGGGACAGATACTATGGCTACACCTTC.

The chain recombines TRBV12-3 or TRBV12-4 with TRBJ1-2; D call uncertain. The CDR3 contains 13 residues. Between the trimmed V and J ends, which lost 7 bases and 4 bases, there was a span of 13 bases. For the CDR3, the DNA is TGTGCCAGCACCCTCGTTCCGCCCTATGGCTACACCTTC. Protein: CASTLVPPYGYTF.

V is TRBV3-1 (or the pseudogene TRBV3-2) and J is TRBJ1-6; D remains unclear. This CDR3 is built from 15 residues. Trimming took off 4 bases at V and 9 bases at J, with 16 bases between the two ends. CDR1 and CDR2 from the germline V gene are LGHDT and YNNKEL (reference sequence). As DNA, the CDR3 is TGTGCCAGCAGCCCAGAGGCATTAGGAAGTTCACCCCTCCACTTT. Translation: CASSPEALGSSPLHF.

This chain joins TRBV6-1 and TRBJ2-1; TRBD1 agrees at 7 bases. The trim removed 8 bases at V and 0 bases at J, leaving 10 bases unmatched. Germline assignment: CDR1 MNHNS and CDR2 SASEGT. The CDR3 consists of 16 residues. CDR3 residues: CASGGRGQSSYNEQFF. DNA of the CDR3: TGTGCCAGCGGTGGAAGGGGACAGAGCTCCTACAATGAGCAGTTCTTC.

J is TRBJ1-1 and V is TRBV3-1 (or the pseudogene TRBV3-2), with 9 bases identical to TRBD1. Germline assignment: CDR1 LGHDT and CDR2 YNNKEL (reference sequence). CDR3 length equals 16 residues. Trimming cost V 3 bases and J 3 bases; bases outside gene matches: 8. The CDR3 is CASSQRTGGRDTEAFF. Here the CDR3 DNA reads TGTGCCAGCAGCCAGAGAACAGGGGGCAGAGACACTGAAGCTTTCTTT.